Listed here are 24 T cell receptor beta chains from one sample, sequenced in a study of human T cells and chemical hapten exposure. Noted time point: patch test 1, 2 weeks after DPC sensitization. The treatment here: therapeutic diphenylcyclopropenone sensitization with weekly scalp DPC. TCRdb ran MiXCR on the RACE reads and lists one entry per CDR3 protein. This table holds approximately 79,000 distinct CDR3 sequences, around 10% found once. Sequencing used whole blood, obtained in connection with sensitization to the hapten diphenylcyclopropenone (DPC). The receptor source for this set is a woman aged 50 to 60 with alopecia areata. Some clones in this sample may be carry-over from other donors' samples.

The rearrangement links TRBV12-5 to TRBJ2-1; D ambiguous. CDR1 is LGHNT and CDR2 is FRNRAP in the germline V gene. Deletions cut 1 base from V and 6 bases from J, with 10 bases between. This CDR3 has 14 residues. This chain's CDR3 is CASGLGAPGNEQFF. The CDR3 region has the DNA TGTGCTAGTGGTTTGGGCGCCCCCGGCAATGAGCAGTTCTTC.

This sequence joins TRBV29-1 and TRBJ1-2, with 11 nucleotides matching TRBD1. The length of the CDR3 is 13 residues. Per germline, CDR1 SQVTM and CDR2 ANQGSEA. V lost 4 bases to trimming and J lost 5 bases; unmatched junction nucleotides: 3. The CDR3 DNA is TGCAGCGTTGGCGGACAGGGGGCGTATGGCTACACCTTC. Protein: CSVGGQGAYGYTF.

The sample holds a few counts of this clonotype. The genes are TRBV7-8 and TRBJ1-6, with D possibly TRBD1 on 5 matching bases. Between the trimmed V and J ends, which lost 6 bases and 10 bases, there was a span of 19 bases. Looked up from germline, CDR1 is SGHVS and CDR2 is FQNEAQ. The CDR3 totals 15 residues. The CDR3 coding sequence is TGTGCCAGCAGAGAACCGGGACGGTCTGGGTCACCCCTCCACTTT. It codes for CASREPGRSGSPLHF. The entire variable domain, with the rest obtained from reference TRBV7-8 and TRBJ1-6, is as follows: GAGVSQSPRYKVAKRGQDVALRCDPISGHVSLFWYQQALGQGPEFLTYFQNEAQLDKSGLPSDRFFAERPEGSVSTLKIQRTQQEDSAVYLCASREPGRSGSPLHFGNGTRLTVT.

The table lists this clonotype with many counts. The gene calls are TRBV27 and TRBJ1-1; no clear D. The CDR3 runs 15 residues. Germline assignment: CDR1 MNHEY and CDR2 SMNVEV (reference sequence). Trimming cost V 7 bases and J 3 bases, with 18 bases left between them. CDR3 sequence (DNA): TGTGCCAGCATCCCTAAAGCTCACATTCACACTGAAGCTTTCTTT. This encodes CASIPKAHIHTEAFF.

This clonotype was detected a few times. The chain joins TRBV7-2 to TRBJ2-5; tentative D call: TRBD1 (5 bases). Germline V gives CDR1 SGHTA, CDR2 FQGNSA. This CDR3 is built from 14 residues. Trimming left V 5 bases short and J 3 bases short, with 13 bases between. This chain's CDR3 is CASSPTRQKETQYF. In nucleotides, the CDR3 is TGTGCCAGCAGCCCGACCAGACAGAAAGAGACCCAGTACTTC. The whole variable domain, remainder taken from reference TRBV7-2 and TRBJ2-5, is GAGVSQSPSNKVTEKGKDVELRCDPISGHTALYWYRQSLGQGLEFLIYFQGNSAPDKSGLPSDRFSAERTGGSVSTLTIQRTQQEDSAVYLCASSPTRQKETQYFGPGTRLLVL.

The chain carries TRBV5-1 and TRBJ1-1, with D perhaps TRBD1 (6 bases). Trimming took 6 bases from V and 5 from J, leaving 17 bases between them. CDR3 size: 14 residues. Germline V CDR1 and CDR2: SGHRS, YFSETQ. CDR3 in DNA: TGCGCCAGCACCCCTATAGGGGGGGGGACTGAAGCTTTCTTT. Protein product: CASTPIGGGTEAFF.

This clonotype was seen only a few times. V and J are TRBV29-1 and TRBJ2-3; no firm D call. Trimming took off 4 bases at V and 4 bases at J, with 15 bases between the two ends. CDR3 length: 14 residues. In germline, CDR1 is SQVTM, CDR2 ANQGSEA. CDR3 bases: TGCAGCGTTGTGAGTTCTGGTGGCCCAGATACGCAGTATTTT. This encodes CSVVSSGGPDTQYF.

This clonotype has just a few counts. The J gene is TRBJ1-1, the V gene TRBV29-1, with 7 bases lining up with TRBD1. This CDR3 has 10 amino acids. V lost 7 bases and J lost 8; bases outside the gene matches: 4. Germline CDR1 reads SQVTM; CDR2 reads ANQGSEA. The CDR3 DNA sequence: TGCAGCGCCAGACAGGGAGAAGCTTTCTTT. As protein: CSARQGEAFF.

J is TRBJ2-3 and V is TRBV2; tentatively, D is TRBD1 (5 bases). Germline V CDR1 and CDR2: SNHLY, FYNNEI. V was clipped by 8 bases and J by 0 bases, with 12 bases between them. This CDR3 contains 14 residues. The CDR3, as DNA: TGTGCCAGCGGGGCCGGCCATAGCACAGATACGCAGTATTTT. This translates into CASGAGHSTDTQYF.

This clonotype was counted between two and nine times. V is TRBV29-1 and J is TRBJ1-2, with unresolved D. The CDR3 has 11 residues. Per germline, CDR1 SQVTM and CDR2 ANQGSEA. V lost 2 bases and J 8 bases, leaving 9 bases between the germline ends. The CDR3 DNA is TGCAGCGTTGAAAGGAACCAGGGCTACACCTTC. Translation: CSVERNQGYTF. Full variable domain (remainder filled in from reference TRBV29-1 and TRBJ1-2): SAVISQKPSRDICQRGTSLTIQCQVDSQVTMMFWYRQQPGQSLTLIATANQGSEATYESGFVIDKFPISRPNLTFSTLTVSNMSPEDSSIYLCSVERNQGYTFGSGTRLTVV.

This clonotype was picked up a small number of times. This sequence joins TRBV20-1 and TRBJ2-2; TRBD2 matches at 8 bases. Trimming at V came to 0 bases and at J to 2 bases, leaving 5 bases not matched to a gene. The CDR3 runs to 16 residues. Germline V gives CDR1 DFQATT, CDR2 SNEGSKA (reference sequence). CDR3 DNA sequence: TGCAGTGCTAGAGATCTGACTAGCGAAAACACCGGGGAGCTGTTTTTT. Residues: CSARDLTSENTGELFF.

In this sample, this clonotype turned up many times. CDR3 sequence reads: CASSKGLAESTDTQYF. In nucleotides, the CDR3 is TGTGCCAGCAGCAAAGGACTAGCGGAAAGCACAGATACGCAGTATTTT. The rearrangement uses TRBV21-1 and TRBJ2-3; TRBD2 is the table's D call and was not checked against the DNA. TRBV21-1 is a documented pseudogene. The CDR3 has 16 residues.

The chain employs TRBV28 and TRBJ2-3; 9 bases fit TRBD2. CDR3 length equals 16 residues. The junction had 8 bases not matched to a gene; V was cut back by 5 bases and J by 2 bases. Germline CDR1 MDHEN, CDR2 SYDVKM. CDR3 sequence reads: CASSPPASGTTDTQYF. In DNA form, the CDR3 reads TGTGCCAGCAGTCCCCCCGCTAGCGGGACCACAGATACGCAGTATTTT.

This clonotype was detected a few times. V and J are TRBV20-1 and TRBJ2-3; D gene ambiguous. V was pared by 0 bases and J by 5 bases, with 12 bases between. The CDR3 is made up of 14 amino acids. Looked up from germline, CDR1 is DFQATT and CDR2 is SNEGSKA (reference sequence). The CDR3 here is CSARDILQRDTQYF. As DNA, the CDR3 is TGCAGTGCTAGAGATATACTTCAGCGAGATACGCAGTATTTT.

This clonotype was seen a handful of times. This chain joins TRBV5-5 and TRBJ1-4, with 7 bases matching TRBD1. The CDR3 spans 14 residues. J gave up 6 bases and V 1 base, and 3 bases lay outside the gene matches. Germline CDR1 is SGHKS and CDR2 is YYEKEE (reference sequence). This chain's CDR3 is CASSLRGPDEKLFF. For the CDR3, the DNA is TGTGCCAGCAGCTTGAGGGGGCCGGATGAAAAACTGTTTTTT.

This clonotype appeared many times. The chain's CDR3 is CASSPHQDKGEQFF. The CDR3 DNA reads TGTGCCAGCAGCCCTCACCAAGATAAGGGTGAGCAGTTCTTC. The rearrangement uses TRBV11-3 and TRBJ2-1; no reliable D call. Looked up from germline, CDR1 is SGHNT and CDR2 is YENEEA. The CDR3 totals 14 residues. V was shortened by 5 bases and J by 9 bases, with 17 bases between the two germline ends.

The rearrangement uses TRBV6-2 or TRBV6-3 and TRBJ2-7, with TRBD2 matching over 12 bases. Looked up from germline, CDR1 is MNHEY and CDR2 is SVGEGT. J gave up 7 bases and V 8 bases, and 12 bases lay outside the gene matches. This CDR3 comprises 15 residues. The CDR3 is CASCNPSLAGGEQYF. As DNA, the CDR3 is TGTGCCAGCTGTAACCCCTCACTAGCGGGAGGTGAGCAGTACTTC.

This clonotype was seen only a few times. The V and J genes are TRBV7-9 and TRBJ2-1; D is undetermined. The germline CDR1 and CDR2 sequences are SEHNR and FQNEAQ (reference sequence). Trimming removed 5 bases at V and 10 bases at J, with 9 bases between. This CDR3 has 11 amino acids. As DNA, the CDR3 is TGTGCCAGCAGCGCCTCCAGGGAGCAGTTCTTC. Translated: CASSASREQFF.

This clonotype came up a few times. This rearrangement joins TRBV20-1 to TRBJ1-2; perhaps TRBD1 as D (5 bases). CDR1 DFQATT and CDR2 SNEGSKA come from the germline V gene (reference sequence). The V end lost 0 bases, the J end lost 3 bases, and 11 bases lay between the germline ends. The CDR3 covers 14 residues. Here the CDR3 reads CSARDNQGDYGYTF. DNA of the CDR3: TGCAGTGCTAGAGATAACCAGGGAGACTATGGCTACACCTTC.

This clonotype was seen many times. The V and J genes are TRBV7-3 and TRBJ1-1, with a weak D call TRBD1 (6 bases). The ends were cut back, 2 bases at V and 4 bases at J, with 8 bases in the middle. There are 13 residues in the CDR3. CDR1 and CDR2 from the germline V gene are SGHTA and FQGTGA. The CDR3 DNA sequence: TGTGCCAGCAGCTTACAGGGGCCCACTGAAGCTTTCTTT. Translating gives CASSLQGPTEAFF.

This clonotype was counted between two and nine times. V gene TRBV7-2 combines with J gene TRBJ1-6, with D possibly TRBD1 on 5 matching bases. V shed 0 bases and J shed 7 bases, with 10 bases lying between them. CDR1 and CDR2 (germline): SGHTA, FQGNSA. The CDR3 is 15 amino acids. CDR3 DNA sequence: TGTGCCAGCAGCTTAGCGCAGGGTGGAAATTCACCCCTCCACTTT. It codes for CASSLAQGGNSPLHF.

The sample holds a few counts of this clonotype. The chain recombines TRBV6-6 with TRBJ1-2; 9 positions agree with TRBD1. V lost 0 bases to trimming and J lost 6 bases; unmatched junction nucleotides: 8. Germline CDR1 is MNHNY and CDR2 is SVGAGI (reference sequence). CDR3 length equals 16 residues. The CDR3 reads CASSYSKGQGGNGYTF. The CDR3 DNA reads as TGTGCCAGCAGTTACTCGAAGGGACAGGGAGGGAATGGCTACACCTTC.

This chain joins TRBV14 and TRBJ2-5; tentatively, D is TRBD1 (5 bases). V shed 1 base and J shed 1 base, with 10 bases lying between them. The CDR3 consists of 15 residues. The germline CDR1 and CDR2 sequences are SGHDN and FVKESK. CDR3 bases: TGTGCCAGCAGCCAAGGGGGCCTTCCCCAAGAGACCCAGTACTTC. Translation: CASSQGGLPQETQYF.

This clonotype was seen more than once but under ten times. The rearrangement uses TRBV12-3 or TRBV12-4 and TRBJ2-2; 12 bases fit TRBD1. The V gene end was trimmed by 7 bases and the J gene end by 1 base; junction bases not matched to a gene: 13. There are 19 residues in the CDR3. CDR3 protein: CASNIRDRGLNLNTGELFF. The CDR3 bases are TGTGCCAGCAATATCCGGGACAGGGGGCTAAATCTGAACACCGGGGAGCTGTTTTTT.